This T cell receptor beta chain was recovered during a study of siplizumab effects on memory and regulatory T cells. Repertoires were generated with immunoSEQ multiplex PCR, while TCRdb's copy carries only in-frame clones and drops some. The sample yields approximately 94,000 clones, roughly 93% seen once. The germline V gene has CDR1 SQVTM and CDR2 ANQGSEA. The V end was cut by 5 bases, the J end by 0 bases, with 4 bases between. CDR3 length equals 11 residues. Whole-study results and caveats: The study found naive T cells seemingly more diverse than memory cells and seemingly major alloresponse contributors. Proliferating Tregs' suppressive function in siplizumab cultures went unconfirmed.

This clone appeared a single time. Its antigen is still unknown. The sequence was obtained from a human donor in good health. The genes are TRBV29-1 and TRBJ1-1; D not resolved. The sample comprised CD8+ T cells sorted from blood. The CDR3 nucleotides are TGCAGCGTTCGGCTGAACACTGAAGCTTTCTTT. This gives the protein CSVRLNTEAFF.